The 7 T cell receptor beta chains given below trace back to one sample, sequenced in a study of T cells expressing NK-cell markers. TCRdb reworked the 5' RACE reads into one entry per CDR3 protein, no DNA. In total, the table holds 450,000 to 600,000 distinct CDR3 sequences. The specimen sequenced was blood T cells: a sorted CD56 or NKG2C T cell subset, CD4+ or CD8+ T cells, or bulk PBMC T cells (not recorded which). The receptors come from a young man in good health.

The V call is TRBV7-8, the J call TRBJ1-1. CDR3 length equals 11 residues. Germline CDR1 and CDR2: SGHVS and FQNEAQ. The CDR3 sequence: CASRVGSEAFF.

This chain uses TRBV18 with TRBJ2-6; TCRdb names TRBD1, which stays unverified in the absence of DNA. This CDR3 contains 17 residues. Per the germline V gene, CDR1 is KGHSH and CDR2 is LQKENI. The CDR3 here is CASSRLGQTSGANVLTF. The whole variable domain, filled in from reference TRBV18 and TRBJ2-6, reads NAGVMQNPRHLVRRRGQEARLRCSPMKGHSHVYWYRQLPEEGLKFMVYLQKENIIDESGMPKERFSAEFPKEGPSILRIQQVVRGDSAAYFCASSRLGQTSGANVLTFGAGSRLTVL.

The chain recombines TRBV5-6 with TRBJ2-7; TCRdb indicates TRBD2, and absent DNA this call remains unverified. The CDR3 is 16 amino acids. Germline V gene data show CDR1 as SGHDT and CDR2 as YYEEEE. CDR3 protein: CASSSTRTSGIYEQYF.

The chain uses TRBV14 and TRBJ1-2; TCRdb lists TRBD1, though no DNA is available to test this call. This CDR3 contains 15 residues. Germline CDR1 is SGHDN and CDR2 is FVKESK. This CDR3 reads CASSQGQGAAYGYTF.

This rearrangement joins TRBV5-1 to TRBJ2-5. This CDR3 has 13 amino acids. The germline gives CDR1 SGHRS, CDR2 YFSETQ. CDR3 loop: CASSPDVLKTQYF. Full variable domain (missing parts from reference TRBV5-1 and TRBJ2-5): KAGVTQTPRYLIKTRGQQVTLSCSPISGHRSVSWYQQTPGQGLQFLFEYFSETQRNKGNFPGRFSGRQFSNSRSEMNVSTLELGDSALYLCASSPDVLKTQYFGPGTRLLVL.

The chain links TRBV5-6 to TRBJ2-1; the TCRdb call, TRBD1, lacks DNA for checking. Germline CDR1 reads SGHDT; CDR2 reads YYEEEE. The CDR3 spans 14 residues. The CDR3 reads CASSGQGVSNEQFF.

This chain connects TRBV29-1 to TRBJ1-3. The CDR3 consists of 13 residues. Germline CDR1 SQVTM, CDR2 ANQGSEA. The CDR3 loop reads CSVALGSGNTIYF.